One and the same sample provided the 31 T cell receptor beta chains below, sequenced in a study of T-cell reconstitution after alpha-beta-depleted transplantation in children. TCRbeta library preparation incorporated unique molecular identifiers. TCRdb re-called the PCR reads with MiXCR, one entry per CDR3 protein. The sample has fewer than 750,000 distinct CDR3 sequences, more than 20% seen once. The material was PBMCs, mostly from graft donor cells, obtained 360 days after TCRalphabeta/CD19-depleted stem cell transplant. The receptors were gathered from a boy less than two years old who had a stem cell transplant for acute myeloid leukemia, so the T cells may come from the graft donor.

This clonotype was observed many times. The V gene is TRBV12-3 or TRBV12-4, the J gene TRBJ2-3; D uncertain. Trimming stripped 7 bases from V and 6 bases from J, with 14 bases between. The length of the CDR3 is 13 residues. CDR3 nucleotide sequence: TGTGCCAGCACCTTAGTCCCGACGGATACGCAGTATTTT. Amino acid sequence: CASTLVPTDTQYF.

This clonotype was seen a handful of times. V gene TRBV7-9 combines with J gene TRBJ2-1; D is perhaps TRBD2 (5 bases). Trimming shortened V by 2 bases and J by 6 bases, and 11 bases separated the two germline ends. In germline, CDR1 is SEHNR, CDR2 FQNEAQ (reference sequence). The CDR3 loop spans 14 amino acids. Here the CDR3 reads CASSLQGRSNEQFF. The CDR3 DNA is TGTGCCAGCAGCTTACAAGGGAGAAGCAATGAGCAGTTCTTC. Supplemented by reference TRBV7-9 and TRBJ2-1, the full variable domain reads DTGVSQNPRHKITKRGQNVTFRCDPISEHNRLYWYRQTLGQGPEFLTYFQNEAQLEKSRLLSDRFSAERPKGSFSTLEIQRTEQGDSAMYLCASSLQGRSNEQFFGPGTRLTVL.

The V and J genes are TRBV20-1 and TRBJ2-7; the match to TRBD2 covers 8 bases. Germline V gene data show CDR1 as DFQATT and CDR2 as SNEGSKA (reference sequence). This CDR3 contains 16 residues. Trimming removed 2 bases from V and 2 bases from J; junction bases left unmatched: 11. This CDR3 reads CSARSQDGGGTYEQYF. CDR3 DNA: TGCAGTGCTAGATCCCAGGACGGGGGGGGCACCTACGAGCAGTACTTC.

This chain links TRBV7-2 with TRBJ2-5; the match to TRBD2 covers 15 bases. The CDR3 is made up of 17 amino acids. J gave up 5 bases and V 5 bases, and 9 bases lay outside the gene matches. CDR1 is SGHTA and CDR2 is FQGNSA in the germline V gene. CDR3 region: CASSPWTSGGVRETQYF. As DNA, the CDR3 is TGTGCCAGCAGCCCCTGGACTAGCGGGGGGGTCCGGGAGACCCAGTACTTC.

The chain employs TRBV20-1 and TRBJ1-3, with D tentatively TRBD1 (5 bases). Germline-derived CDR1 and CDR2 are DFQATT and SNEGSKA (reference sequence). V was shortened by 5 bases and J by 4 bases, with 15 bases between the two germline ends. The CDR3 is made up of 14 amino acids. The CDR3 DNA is TGCAGTGCTCGACCTGGGACGACCGGAAACACCATATATTTT. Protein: CSARPGTTGNTIYF.

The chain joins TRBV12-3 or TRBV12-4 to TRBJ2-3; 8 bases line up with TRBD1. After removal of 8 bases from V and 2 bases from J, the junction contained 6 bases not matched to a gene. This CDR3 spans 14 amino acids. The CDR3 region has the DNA TGTGCCAGCTCGACAGGGGACGACACAGATACGCAGTATTTT. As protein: CASSTGDDTDTQYF.

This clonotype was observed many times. CDR3 residues: CASSPTRGLLEAFF. In nucleotides, the CDR3 is TGCGCCAGCAGCCCCACCCGGGGGCTCCTTGAAGCTTTCTTT. J is TRBJ1-1 and V is TRBV4-3, with TRBD1 as a possible D gene (6 bases). This CDR3 spans 14 amino acids. CDR1 is LGHNA and CDR2 is YSLEER in the germline V gene. V lost 4 bases and J 7 bases, leaving 16 bases between the germline ends.

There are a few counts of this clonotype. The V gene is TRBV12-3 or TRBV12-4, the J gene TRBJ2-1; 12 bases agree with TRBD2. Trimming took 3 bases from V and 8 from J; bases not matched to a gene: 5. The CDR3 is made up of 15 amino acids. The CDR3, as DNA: TGTGCCAGCAGTTTGGCTAGCGGGGGGGCCGATGAGCAGTTCTTC. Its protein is CASSLASGGADEQFF.

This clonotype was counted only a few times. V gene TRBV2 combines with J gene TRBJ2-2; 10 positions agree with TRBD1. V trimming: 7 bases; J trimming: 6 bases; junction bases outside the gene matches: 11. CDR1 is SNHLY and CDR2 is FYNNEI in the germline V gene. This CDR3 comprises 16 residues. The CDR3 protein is CASTPPGQGKAGELFF. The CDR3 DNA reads TGTGCCAGCACCCCACCGGGACAGGGGAAGGCCGGGGAGCTGTTTTTT. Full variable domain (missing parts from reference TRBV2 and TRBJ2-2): EPEVTQTPSHQVTQMGQEVILRCVPISNHLYFYWYRQILGQKVEFLVSFYNNEISEKSEIFDDQFSVERPDGSNFTLKIRSTKLEDSAMYFCASTPPGQGKAGELFFGEGSRLTVL.

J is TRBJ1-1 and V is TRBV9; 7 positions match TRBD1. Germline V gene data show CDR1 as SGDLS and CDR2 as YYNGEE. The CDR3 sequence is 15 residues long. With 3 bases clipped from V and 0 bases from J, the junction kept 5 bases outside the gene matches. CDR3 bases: TGTGCCAGCAGCGCGGGGGACAGTGTGAACACTGAAGCTTTCTTT. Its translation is CASSAGDSVNTEAFF.

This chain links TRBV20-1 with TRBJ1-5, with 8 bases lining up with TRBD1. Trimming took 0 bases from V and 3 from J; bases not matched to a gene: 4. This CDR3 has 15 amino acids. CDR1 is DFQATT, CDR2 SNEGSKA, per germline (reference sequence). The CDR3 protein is CSARDPRGLNQPQHF. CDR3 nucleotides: TGCAGTGCTAGAGACCCCAGGGGGCTCAATCAGCCCCAGCATTTT.

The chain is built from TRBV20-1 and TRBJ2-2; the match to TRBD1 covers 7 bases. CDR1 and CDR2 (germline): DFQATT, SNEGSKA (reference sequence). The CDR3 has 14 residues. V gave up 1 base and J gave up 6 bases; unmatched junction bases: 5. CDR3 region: CSARALGQAGELFF. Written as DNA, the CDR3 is TGCAGTGCTAGAGCGCTCGGACAGGCCGGGGAGCTGTTTTTT.

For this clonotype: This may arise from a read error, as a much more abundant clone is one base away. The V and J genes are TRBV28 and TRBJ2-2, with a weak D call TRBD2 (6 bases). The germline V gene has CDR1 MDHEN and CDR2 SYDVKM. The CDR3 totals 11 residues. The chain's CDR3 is CASSFSRELSF. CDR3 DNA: TGTGCCAGCAGTTTTTCCCGGGAGCTGTCTTTT.

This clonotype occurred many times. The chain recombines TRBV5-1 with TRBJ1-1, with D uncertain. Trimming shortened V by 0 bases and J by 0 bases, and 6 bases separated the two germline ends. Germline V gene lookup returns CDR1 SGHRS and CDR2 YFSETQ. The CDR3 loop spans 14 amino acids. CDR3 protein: CASSLGSMNTEAFF. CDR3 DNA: TGCGCCAGCAGCTTGGGATCAATGAACACTGAAGCTTTCTTT.

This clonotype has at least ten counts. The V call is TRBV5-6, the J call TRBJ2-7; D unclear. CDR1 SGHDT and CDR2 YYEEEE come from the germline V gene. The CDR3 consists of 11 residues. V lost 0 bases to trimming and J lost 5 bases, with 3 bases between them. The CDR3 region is CASSLGHEQYV. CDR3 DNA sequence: TGTGCCAGCAGCTTGGGGCACGAGCAGTACGTC.

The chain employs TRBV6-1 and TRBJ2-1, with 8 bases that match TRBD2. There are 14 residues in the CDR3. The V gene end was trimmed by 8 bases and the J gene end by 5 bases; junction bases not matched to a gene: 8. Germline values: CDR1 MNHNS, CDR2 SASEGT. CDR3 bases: TGTGCCAGCTCGTGGACTAGCAGTGACAATGAGCAGTTCTTC. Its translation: CASSWTSSDNEQFF.

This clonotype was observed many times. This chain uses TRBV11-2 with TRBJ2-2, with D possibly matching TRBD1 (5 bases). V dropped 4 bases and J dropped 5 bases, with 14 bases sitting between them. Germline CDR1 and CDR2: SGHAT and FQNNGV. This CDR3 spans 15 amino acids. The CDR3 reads CASSSRQLRTGELFF. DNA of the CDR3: TGTGCCAGCAGCTCCCGACAGTTACGGACCGGGGAGCTGTTTTTT.

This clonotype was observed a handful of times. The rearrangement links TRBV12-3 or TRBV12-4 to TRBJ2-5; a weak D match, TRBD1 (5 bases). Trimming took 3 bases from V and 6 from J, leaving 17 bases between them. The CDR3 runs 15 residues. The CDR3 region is CASSLGQGTTKTQYF. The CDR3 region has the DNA TGTGCCAGCAGTTTGGGGCAGGGCACCACGAAGACCCAGTACTTC.

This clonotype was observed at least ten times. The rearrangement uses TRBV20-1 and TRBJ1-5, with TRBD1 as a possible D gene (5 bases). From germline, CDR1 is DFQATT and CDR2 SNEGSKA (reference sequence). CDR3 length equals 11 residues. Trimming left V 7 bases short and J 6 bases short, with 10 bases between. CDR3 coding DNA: TGCAGTGGGGCAGGGCCTCAGCCCCAGCATTTT. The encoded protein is CSGAGPQPQHF.

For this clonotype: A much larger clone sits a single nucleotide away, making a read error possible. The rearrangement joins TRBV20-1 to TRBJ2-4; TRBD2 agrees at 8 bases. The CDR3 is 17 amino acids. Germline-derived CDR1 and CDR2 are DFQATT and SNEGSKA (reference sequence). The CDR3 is CCARDLGLVHGANIQYF. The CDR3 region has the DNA TGCTGTGCTAGAGATCTGGGACTAGTTCACGGGGCAAACATTCAGTACTTC.

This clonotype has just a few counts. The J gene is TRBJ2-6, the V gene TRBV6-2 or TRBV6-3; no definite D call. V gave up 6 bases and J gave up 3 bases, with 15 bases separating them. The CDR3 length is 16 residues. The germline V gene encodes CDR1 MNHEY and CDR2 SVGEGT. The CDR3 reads CASSRFESFGANVLTF. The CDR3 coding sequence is TGTGCCAGCAGCCGCTTTGAAAGTTTTGGGGCCAACGTCCTGACTTTC.

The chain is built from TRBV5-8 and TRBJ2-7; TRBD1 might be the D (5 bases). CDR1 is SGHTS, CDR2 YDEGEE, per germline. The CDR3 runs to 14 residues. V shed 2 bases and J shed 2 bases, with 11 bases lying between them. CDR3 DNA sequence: TGTGCCAGCAGCTTACTTGTGGGGCCCTACGAGCAGTACGTC. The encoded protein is CASSLLVGPYEQYV.

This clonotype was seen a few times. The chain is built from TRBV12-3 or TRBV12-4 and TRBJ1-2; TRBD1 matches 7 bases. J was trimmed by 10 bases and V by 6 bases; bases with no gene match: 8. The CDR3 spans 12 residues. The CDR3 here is CASSATGNHYTF. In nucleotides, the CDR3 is TGTGCCAGCAGCGCGACAGGGAACCACTACACCTTC.

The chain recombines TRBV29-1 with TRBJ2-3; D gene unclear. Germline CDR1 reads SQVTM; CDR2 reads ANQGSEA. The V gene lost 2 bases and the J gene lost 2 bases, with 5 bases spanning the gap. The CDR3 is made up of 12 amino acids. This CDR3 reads CSVEFSTDTQYF. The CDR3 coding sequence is TGCAGCGTTGAATTTTCCACAGATACGCAGTATTTT.

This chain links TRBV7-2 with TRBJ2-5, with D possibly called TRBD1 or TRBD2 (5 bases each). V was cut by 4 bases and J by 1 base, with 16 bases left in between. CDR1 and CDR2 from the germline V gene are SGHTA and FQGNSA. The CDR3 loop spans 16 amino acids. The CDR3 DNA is TGTGCCAGCAGCTCAATGGGACCGAGGGCCCAAGAGACCCAGTACTTC. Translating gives CASSSMGPRAQETQYF.

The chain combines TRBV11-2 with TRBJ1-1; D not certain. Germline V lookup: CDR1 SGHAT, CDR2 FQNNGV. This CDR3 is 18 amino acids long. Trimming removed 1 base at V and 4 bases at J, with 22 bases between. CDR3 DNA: TGTGCCAGCAGCTTAGGTAGTCCAGGCGCGCTACCGAGCACTGAAGCTTTCTTT. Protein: CASSLGSPGALPSTEAFF.

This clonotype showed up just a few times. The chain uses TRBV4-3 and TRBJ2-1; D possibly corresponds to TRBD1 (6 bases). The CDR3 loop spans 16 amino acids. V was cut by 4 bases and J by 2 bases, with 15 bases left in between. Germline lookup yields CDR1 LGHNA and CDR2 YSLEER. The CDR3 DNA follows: TGCGCCAGCAGCCGCATCTACCAGGGGACCTACAATGAGCAGTTCTTC. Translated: CASSRIYQGTYNEQFF.

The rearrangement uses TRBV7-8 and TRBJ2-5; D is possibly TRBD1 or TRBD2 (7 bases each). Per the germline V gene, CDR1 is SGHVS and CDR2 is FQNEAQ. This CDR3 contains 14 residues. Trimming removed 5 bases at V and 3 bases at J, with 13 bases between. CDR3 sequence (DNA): TGTGCCAGCAGCCGGGGGGACAGAAAAGAGACCCAGTACTTC. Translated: CASSRGDRKETQYF.

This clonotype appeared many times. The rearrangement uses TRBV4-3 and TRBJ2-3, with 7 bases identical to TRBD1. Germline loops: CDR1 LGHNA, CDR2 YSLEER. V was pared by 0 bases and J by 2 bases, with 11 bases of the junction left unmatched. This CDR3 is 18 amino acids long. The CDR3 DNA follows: TGCGCCAGCAGCCAAGATCGAGACAGGGTCGGGGTCACAGATACGCAGTATTTT. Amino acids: CASSQDRDRVGVTDTQYF.

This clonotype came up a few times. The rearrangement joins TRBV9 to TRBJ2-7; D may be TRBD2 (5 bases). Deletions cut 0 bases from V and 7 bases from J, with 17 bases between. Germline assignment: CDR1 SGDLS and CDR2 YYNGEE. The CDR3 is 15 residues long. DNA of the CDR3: TGTGCCAGCAGCGTAGTGAGCGGTCAAGGAGGTGAGCAGTACTTC. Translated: CASSVVSGQGGEQYF.

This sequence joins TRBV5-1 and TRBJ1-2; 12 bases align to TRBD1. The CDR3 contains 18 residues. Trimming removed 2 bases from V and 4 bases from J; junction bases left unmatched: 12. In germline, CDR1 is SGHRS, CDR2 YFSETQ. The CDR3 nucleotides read TGCGCCAGCAGCTTTCAGTCCCGGGACAGGGGGCGTATCTATGGCTACACCTTC. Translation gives CASSFQSRDRGRIYGYTF.